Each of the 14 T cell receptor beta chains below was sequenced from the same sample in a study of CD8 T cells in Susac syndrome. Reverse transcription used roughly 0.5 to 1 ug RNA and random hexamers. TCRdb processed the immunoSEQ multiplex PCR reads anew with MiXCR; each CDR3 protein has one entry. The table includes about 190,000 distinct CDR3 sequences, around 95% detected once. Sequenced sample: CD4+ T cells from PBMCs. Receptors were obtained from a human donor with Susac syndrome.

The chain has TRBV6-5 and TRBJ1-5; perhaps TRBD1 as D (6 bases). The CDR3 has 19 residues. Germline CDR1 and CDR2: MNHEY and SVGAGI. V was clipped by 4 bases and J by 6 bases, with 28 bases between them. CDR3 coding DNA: TGTGCCAGCAGTTCCTTGGGGGGGCGCGGTAGGGGAGTCACTCAGCCCCAGCATTTT. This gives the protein CASSSLGGRGRGVTQPQHF.

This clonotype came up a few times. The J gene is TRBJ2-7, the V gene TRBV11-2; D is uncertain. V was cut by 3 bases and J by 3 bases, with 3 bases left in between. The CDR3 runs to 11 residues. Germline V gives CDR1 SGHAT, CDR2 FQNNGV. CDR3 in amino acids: CASSLHYEQYF. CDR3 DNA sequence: TGTGCCAGCAGCTTGCACTACGAGCAGTACTTC.

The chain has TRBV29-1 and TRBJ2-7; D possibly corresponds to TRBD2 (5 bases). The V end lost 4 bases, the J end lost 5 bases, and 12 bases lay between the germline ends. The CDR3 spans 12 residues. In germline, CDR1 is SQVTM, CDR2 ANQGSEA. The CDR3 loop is CSVASGWNEQYF. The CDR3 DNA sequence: TGCAGCGTTGCCTCGGGATGGAACGAGCAGTACTTC.

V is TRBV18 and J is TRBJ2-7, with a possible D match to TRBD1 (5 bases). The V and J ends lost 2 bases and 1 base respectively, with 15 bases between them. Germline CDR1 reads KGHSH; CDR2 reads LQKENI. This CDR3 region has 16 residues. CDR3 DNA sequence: TGTGCCAGCTCACCAGGGGCCAGTCCCTCTTCCTACGAGCAGTACTTC. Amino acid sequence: CASSPGASPSSYEQYF.

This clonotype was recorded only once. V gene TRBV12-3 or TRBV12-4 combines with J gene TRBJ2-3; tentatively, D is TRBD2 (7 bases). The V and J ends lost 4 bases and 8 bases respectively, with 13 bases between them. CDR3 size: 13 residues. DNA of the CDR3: TGTGCCAGCAGTTCGCGGGGGCGTCGTACGCAGTATTTT. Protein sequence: CASSSRGRRTQYF.

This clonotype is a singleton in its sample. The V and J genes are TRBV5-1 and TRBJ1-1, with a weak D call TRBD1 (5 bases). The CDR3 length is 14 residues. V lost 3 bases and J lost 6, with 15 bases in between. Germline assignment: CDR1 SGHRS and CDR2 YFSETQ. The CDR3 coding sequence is TGCGCCAGCAGCTGGGGACGGTCGGCCCCTGAAGCTTTCTTT. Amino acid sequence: CASSWGRSAPEAFF.

The CDR3 here is CASSYRKLGEQFF. The CDR3 DNA is TGTGCCAGCAGTTACAGGAAGTTGGGTGAGCAGTTCTTC. This chain uses TRBV6-5 with TRBJ2-1; the D is unclear. Germline CDR1 reads MNHEY; CDR2 reads SVGAGI. With 2 bases removed from V and 9 bases from J, the gap between germline ends came to 11 bases. The CDR3 runs 13 residues.

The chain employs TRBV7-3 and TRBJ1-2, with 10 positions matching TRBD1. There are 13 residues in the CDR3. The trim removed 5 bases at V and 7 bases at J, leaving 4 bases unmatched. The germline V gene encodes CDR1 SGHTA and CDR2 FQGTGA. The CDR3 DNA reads TGTGCCAGCAGCGCGGGACAGGGGCTTGGCTACACCTTC. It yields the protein CASSAGQGLGYTF.

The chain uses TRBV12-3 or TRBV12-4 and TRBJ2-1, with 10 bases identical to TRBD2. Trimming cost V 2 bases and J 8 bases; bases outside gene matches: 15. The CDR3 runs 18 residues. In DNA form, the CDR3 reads TGTGCCAGCAGTTTATGGCCCTTGAGCGGGGGGGGTCATGATGAGCAGTTCTTC. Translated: CASSLWPLSGGGHDEQFF.

The CDR3 sequence: CASRDSGGSYEQYF. Here the CDR3 DNA reads TGTGCCAGCAGGGATAGCGGGGGCTCCTACGAGCAGTACTTC. The chain has TRBV25-1 and TRBJ2-7, with TRBD2 matching 9 bases. This CDR3 has 14 residues. V shed 6 bases, J shed 0 bases, and the junction held 3 bases outside the gene matches. Germline assignment: CDR1 MGHDK and CDR2 SYGVNS.

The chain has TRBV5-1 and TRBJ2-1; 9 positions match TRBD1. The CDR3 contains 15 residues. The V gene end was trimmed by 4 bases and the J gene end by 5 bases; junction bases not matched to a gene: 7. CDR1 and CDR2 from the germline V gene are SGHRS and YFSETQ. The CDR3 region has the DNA TGCGCCAGCAGCGACCGGGACAGGGCGGACAATGAGCAGTTCTTC. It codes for CASSDRDRADNEQFF.

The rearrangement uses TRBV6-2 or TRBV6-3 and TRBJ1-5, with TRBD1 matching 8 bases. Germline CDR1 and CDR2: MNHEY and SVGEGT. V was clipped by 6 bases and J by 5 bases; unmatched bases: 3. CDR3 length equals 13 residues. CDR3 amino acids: CASRTGEYQPQHF. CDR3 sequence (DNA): TGTGCCAGCAGGACAGGGGAGTATCAGCCCCAGCATTTT.

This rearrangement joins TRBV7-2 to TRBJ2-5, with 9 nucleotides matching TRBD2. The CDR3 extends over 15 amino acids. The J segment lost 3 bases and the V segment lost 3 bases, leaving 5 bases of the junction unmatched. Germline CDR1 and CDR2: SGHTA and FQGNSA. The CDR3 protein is CASSLMAGGEETQYF. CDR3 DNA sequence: TGTGCCAGCAGCTTGATGGCGGGGGGGGAAGAGACCCAGTACTTC.

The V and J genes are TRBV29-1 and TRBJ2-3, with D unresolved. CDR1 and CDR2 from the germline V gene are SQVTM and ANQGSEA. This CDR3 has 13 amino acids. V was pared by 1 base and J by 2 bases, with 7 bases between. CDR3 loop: CSVEGRLTDTQYF. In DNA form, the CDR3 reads TGCAGCGTTGAAGGCCGGCTCACAGATACGCAGTATTTT.